This entry concerns a single T cell receptor (beta chain). What antigen it recognizes has not been identified. This entry comes from a study of cytomegalovirus exposure and HLA in healthy donors (dated by TCRdb to the late 2010s). Concerning the study at large: An earlier analysis of approximately 600 of the donors reported approximately 300 Gb of sequence data and around 110 million unique TCR beta sequences from about 180 million T cells. Approximately 310 gigabases of sequencing data and roughly 90 million unique TCR sequences were included in an early release covering roughly 600 HLA-typed donors. Of the roughly 400 genotyped donors, roughly 85% fell in the genetic ancestry cluster associated with self-reported Caucasian donors. The study was designed to test whether signatures of past pathogen exposure could be identified by cataloging public T cell receptors. Using immunosequencing, the study profiled T cell repertoires from 640 or so subjects and related those repertoires to cytomegalovirus serostatus. Besides the first cohort of approximately 710 subjects, a separate validation cohort made up of roughly 120 different subjects was used. High-throughput TCR immunosequencing, statistical association of individual TCRs with disease status, and machine learning were combined to predict cytomegalovirus infection status. A later analysis re-analyzed previously published TCR beta repertoires from about 730 donors and added high-resolution HLA genotyping to study TCR occurrence patterns. Rather than drawing on any new phenotypic data, the later analysis identified candidate immune exposures from TCR beta sequences and the way those sequences occurred across donors. To decide whether each TCR beta V gene segment behaved as functional or pseudogenic, an earlier analysis of some 600 of the donors relied on high-throughput TCR beta sequencing. Donor age, sex, ethnicity and CMV serostatus were collected together with the repertoire data. A later genetic analysis took genome-wide SNP genotypes for about three fifths of the 666 donors and used that subset as a discovery cohort. All discovery cohort repertoires had been generated on a single sequencing platform. HLA typing covered class I and class II loci at four-digit resolution. Typing coverage varied by locus: roughly 620-640 donors for A, B, C, DRB1 and DQB1; 522 for DQA1; more than 600 for DPA1; 450 to 480 for DPB1. Several DR-DQ haplotypes were handled as single units for association and clustering because linkage in the cohort was strong. Across 398 genotyped donors of the cohort, an average of about 200,000 unique TCR beta nucleotide sequences per donor were sequenced, and 15% to 20% of those sequences were non-productive. What the research found in general, with its limitations: A later analysis found that HLA-associated TCR beta chains were more clonally expanded and had lower generation probabilities than equally common non-associated chains. The cohort was sequenced for TCR beta chains only, and without alpha or paired-chain data the features that could be detected were limited. In a later analysis, TCR association rates were found to vary across HLA loci, with the most associated TCRs seen for DRB1 alleles and the fewest for HLA-C alleles. A further reported finding was that TCR beta sequences accurately predicted the HLA-A and HLA-B alleles for most subjects in the first cohort. V-gene and J-gene trimming of TCR beta chains was associated with a missense DCLRE1C variant in a later genetic analysis, and the association was replicated in an independent cohort. Roughly uniform sequencing depth across donors was assumed in presence/absence analyses, although this assumption may not hold. Because counts were too low, more than 15 rarely observed V segments, including chromosome 9 orphons, were left out of the earlier analysis of a few hundred of the donors. A later genetic analysis reported fewer N-insertions in productive TCRs among donors in an Asian-associated ancestry cluster than the roughly 700-donor mean. When HLA alleles, especially DR and DQ, strongly co-occurred, TCR associations were difficult to assign to individual alleles. The only immune exposure information available for the cohort was CMV serostatus. In an earlier analysis of approximately 590 of the donors, most TCR beta V segments were observed in productive rearrangements about 87% or about 30% of the time, broadly matching IMGT annotations. While some public TCRs were present in many individuals, most TCR sequences turned up only very rarely across donors. A later analysis reported that several top co-occurrence clusters appeared linked to parvovirus B19, influenza, CMV and Epstein-Barr virus. A total of about 180 TCR beta chains were listed by the study as associated with cytomegalovirus. At a false discovery rate of 0.05, a later analysis linked under 20,000 TCR beta sequences to specific HLA alleles. In vitro tests confirmed that a few of the cytomegalovirus-associated TCR beta chains recognize cytomegalovirus antigens. It was suggested by the authors that the approach could potentially be generalized to other disease states and immunological phenotypes. A cluster of highly shared sequence variants was judged likely to be a technical artifact of the sequencing pipeline. The 87-base-pair reads could not distinguish some IMGT-functional V segments, including TRBV6-2 and TRBV6-3, so those segments were excluded. Because HLA typing was missing for some donors at each locus, association tests included only the typed subset. In a later analysis, most CMV-associated TCR beta chains were found to appear HLA-restricted, with HLA associations seemingly driven largely by CMV exposure. The classifier was reported to diagnose cytomegalovirus status with high specificity and sensitivity in both the original cohort and the validation cohort. Linkage disequilibrium might explain the correlated functional status among segregating V segments, but an unknown experimental factor could not be ruled out.

Including cysteine and phenylalanine, the CDR3 has 19 amino acids. Only the CDR3 region is kept as DNA, spanning 57 bases read in frame from base 1. Here V drops 0 bases and J drops 4 bases, and the junction holds 13 bases not matched to any gene. The germline V gene provides CDR1 SGHRS and CDR2 YFSETQ. The cohort comprised around 690 healthy bone marrow donors. At the time of sampling, every cohort member was nominally healthy, though immune exposures that went unrecorded were likely present. The donor was CMV seronegative and was included in the group of a few hundred seronegative cohort members. A peripheral blood sample was collected from each donor, and TCR beta sequencing was performed on peripheral blood mononuclear cells. Genomic DNA was extracted from the blood cell samples with the Qiagen DNeasy Blood Extraction Kit. Receptors were amplified or captured by the immunoSEQ multiplex PCR assay. For the multiplex PCR, a mixture combining 60 forward primers for TCR Vbeta segments and 13 reverse primers for TCR Jbeta segments was used. Amplification of the CDR3 region of rearranged TCR beta genes was performed with a multiplex PCR assay on genomic DNA. On the Illumina HiSeq System, the amplified TCR beta libraries were sequenced as 87-base-pair reads. Regarding the original processing steps: A later analysis counted some 80 million unique TCR beta chains across the 550 to 700 repertoires, and 9 million to 14 million of these chains were shared by at least two donors. Raw reads were error-corrected and collapsed into unique sequences with a nearest-neighbor algorithm that merged closely related sequences to remove PCR and sequencing errors. To assign V, D and J gene segments, CDR3 sequences were aligned to IMGT reference sequences. For a sequence to be retained, a match of at least six nucleotides to both a V gene segment and a J gene segment was required. A rearrangement was called productive if the CDR3 had no stop codons and remained in frame with V and J, and every other rearrangement was called non-productive. Following IMGT convention, CDR3 was defined as the stretch from the second conserved V-encoded cysteine up to the conserved J-encoded phenylalanine. The earlier analysis of roughly 590 of the donors excluded sequences that lacked an unambiguous match to a single V gene segment. In an earlier analysis of 587 of the donors, a V segment was called functional when productive rearrangements were above 56.7%, and segregating when the standard deviation between donors exceeded 5%. A statistical classification framework was developed to diagnose cytomegalovirus status using the catalog of TCR beta chain sequences. In a later analysis, TCR nucleotide sequences were compared against IMGT/GENE-DB human TR gene sequences so that V and J genes could be assigned. The TCRdist pipeline was used in a later analysis to assign CDR3 sequences and most-parsimonious VDJ recombination scenarios. A later analysis defined each TCR beta chain by its CDR3 amino acid sequence plus V-gene family, and excluded reads lacking a unique V-gene family. To address suspected cross-contamination and a sequencing artifact, a later analysis removed several hundred highly shared, low-generation-probability nucleotide sequences. In a later analysis, a clonal expansion index was calculated for each public chain from normalized within-repertoire ranks of inferred template counts. In a later analysis, generation probabilities were computed with a VDJ recombination model fitted to out-of-frame rearrangements, and the resulting probabilities were checked against IGoR. In a later analysis, hypergeometric tests were used to score TCR-TCR, TCR-HLA and TCR-CMV co-occurrence, with a repertoire-size bias correction applied to TCR pairs. To estimate false discovery rates, a later analysis permuted the HLA or CMV assignments 20 times. In a later analysis, co-occurring TCRs were grouped using DBSCAN, and TCRdist sequence similarity was added for clustering within HLA-allele-positive subsets. Repertoires with fewer than 30,000 or more than 120,000 public chains were left out of co-occurrence clustering, as were about 5 repertoires with anomalous nucleotide sharing. In TCRdb, the immuneACCESS table is reduced to in-frame sequences with V and J assigned. These tables do not hold every clone; where another copy was compared, an unresolved V gene accounts for under half, and the others remain unexplained. The V and J calls and clone size were taken over from that table, and D and trimming were inferred from the DNA. The sample's table lists a count of roughly 120,000 clones. The leading ten clones occupy more than 3% of the sample.

The receptor chain draws on TRBV5-1 and TRBJ2-3; 11 middle bases align to TRBD2. The sequenced sample consisted of PBMCs. The clonotype originates from a man under 40 in good health and CMV-seronegative. The DNA is as follows: TGCGCCAGCAGCTTGGGCCTCTCGTTAGCGGGGGGGCCCTCAGATACGCAGTATTTT. Its protein is CASSLGLSLAGGPSDTQYF.